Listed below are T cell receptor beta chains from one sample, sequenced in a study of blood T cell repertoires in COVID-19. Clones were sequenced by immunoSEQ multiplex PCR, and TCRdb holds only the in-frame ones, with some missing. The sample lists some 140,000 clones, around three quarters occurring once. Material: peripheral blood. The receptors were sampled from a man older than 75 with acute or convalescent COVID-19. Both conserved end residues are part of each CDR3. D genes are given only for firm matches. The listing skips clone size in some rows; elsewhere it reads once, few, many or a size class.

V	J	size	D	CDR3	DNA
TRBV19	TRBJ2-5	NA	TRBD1	CASSMGRGSDRVSETQYF	TGTGCCAGTAGTATGGGACGAGGGTCGGACAGGGTTTCCGAGACCCAGTACTTC
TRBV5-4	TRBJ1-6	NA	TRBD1	CASSFRTGGGSPLHF	TGTGCCAGCAGCTTCCGGACAGGGGGCGGTTCACCCCTCCACTTT
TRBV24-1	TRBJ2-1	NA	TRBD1	CATSRTGGLGQFF	TGTGCCACCAGTCGCACAGGGGGTCTGGGACAGTTCTTC
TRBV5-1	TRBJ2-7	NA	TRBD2	CASSKTSGVTEQYF	TGCGCCAGCAGCAAGACTAGCGGGGTGACCGAGCAGTACTTC
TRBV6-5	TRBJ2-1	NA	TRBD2	CASSGGGRSYNEQFF	TGTGCCAGCAGCGGCGGGGGGCGCTCCTACAATGAGCAGTTCTTC
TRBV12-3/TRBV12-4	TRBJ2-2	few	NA	CASNFIPGELFF	TGTGCCAGCAACTTTATCCCGGGGGAGCTGTTTTTT
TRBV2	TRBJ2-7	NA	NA	CASSEGQGSLGEQYF	TGTGCCAGCAGTGAAGGGCAGGGCTCCCTCGGCGAGCAGTACTTC
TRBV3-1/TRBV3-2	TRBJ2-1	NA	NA	CASSQAGEGQVQFF	TGTGCCAGCAGCCAAGCCGGCGAGGGTCAGGTGCAGTTCTTC
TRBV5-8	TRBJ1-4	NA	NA	CASSPGGSTNEKLFF	TGTGCCAGCAGCCCGGGTGGTTCAACTAATGAAAAACTGTTTTTT
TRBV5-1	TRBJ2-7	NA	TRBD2	CASSWGGNYEQYF	TGCGCCAGCAGCTGGGGGGGAAACTACGAGCAGTACTTC
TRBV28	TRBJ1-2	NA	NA	CATLRGNRYGYTF	TGTGCCACCCTGCGAGGGAATCGATATGGCTACACCTTC
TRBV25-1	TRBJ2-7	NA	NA	CASSYQGNEQYF	TGTGCCAGCAGCTATCAGGGCAACGAGCAGTACTTC
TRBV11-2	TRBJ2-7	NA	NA	CATHGIFAYEQYF	TGTGCCACCCACGGGATATTCGCCTACGAGCAGTACTTC
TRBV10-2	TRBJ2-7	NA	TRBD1	CATIEEQGNDEQYF	TGCGCCACGATTGAGGAACAGGGGAACGACGAGCAGTACTTC
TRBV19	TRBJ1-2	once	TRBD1	CASSPGQGYGYTF	TGTGCCAGTAGCCCGGGACAGGGATATGGCTACACCTTC
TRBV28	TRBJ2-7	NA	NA	CASSLPGHGFYEQYF	TGTGCCAGCAGTTTACCGGGACACGGCTTTTACGAGCAGTACTTC
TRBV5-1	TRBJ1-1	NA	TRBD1	CASFRDSLMNTEAFF	TGCGCCAGCTTTCGGGACAGCCTTATGAACACTGAAGCTTTCTTT
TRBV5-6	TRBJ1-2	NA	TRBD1	CASSLWDRVFIDTF	TGTGCCAGCAGCTTGTGGGACAGGGTTTTCATCGACACCTTC
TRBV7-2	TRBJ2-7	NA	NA	CASSLQAGTYEQYF	TGTGCCAGCAGCTTACAGGCCGGGACCTACGAGCAGTACTTC
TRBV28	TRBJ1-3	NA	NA	CASSLQGSGGNTIYF	TGTGCCAGCAGTTTACAGGGGTCAGGAGGAAACACCATATATTTT
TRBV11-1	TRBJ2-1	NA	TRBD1	CASSGDRAIHEQFF	TGTGCCAGCAGCGGGGACAGGGCCATCCATGAGCAGTTCTTC
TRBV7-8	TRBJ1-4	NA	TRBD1	CASSPGQGRNEKLFF	TGTGCCAGCAGCCCAGGACAGGGCCGTAATGAAAAACTGTTTTTT
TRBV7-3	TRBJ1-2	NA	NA	CASSLSRDTGYTF	TGTGCCAGCAGCTTAAGCAGGGATACTGGCTACACCTTC
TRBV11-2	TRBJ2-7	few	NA	CASLYGDSYEQYF	TGTGCCAGCCTCTACGGGGATTCCTACGAGCAGTACTTC
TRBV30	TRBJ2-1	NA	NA	CAWRGRGGGEQFF	TGTGCCTGGCGGGGGCGGGGCGGGGGTGAGCAGTTCTTC
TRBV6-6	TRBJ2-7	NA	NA	CASSYLREQYF	TGTGCCAGCAGTTACCTCAGAGAGCAGTACTTC
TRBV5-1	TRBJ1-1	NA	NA	CASSRQPVNTEAFF	TGCGCCAGCAGCAGACAACCGGTGAACACTGAAGCTTTCTTT
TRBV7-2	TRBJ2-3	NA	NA	CASSLVRSDTQYF	TGTGCCAGCAGCTTAGTCCGCAGTGATACGCAGTATTTT
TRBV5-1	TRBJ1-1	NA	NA	CASSLAGALMNTEAFF	TGCGCCAGCAGCTTGGCAGGGGCGCTCATGAACACTGAAGCTTTCTTT
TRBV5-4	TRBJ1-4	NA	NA	CASSLGGLPATNEKLFF	TGTGCCAGCAGCTTGGGGGGGCTCCCTGCAACTAATGAAAAACTGTTTTTT
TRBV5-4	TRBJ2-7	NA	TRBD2	CASSPAGTGGVGEQYF	TGTGCCAGCAGCCCTGCAGGAACGGGGGGTGTCGGCGAGCAGTACTTC
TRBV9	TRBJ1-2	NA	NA	CASSVRDMADGYTF	TGTGCCAGCAGCGTTCGGGACATGGCCGATGGCTACACCTTC
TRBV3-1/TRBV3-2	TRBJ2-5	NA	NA	CASSQDLARQETQYF	TGTGCCAGCAGCCAAGATCTGGCTAGGCAAGAGACCCAGTACTTC
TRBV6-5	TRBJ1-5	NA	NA	CASLSLQGRHQPQHF	TGTGCCAGCCTCAGTCTACAGGGTAGGCATCAGCCCCAGCATTTT
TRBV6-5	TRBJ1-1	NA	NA	CASSYRSDRRNTEAFF	TGTGCCAGCAGTTACCGATCCGACAGGAGAAACACTGAAGCTTTCTTT
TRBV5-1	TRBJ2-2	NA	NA	CASSSGSNKGTGELFF	TGCGCCAGCAGCTCAGGGTCCAACAAGGGGACCGGGGAGCTGTTTTTT
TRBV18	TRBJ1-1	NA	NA	CASSGTQQGMGVEAFF	TGTGCCAGCTCAGGGACCCAACAGGGTATGGGAGTTGAAGCTTTCTTT
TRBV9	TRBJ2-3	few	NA	CASSAQGRGHTDTQYF	TGTGCCAGCAGCGCACAAGGCAGAGGACACACAGATACGCAGTATTTT
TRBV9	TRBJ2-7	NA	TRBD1	CASSVGLDRVTYEQYF	TGTGCCAGCAGCGTAGGTCTGGACAGGGTGACCTACGAGCAGTACTTC
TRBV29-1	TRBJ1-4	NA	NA	CSVEGTSENEKLFF	TGCAGCGTTGAAGGTACAAGCGAGAATGAAAAACTGTTTTTT
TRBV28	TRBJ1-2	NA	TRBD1	CASSFTRQGPNGYTF	TGTGCCAGCAGTTTCACCCGACAGGGACCCAATGGCTACACCTTC
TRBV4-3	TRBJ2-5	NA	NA	CASSQKPEQETQYF	TGCGCCAGCAGTCAAAAACCAGAACAAGAGACCCAGTACTTC
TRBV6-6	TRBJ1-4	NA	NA	CASSYPEDATNEKLFF	TGTGCCAGCAGTTACCCGGAGGATGCAACTAATGAAAAACTGTTTTTT
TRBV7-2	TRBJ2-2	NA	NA	CASSPYTGELFF	TGTGCCAGCAGCCCTTACACCGGGGAGCTGTTTTTT
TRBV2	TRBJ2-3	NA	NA	CASSEGLSTDTQYF	TGTGCCAGCAGTGAGGGGCTCAGCACAGATACGCAGTATTTT
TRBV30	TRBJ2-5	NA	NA	CAWSRHPAAQYF	TGTGCCTGGAGTAGGCACCCCGCGGCCCAGTACTTC
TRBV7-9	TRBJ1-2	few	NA	CASSLFRLGYTF	TGTGCCAGCAGCTTATTCAGGTTAGGCTACACCTTC
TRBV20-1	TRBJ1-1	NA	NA	CSAILQGEAFF	TGCAGTGCTATTCTTCAGGGTGAAGCTTTCTTT
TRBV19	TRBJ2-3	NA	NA	CASKSRTDTQYF	TGTGCCAGTAAAAGCCGCACAGATACGCAGTATTTT
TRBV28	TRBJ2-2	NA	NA	CASSANRVTGTGELFF	TGTGCCAGCAGTGCTAACAGGGTAACAGGCACCGGGGAGCTGTTTTTT
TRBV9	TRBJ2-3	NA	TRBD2	CASSVGTSGGFTDTQYF	TGTGCCAGCAGCGTAGGGACTAGCGGGGGATTCACAGATACGCAGTATTTT
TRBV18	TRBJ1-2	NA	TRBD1	CASSTGQANYGYTF	TGTGCCAGCTCAACGGGACAGGCGAACTATGGCTACACCTTC
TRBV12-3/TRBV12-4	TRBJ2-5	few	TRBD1	CASRWDRQETQYF	TGTGCCAGCAGGTGGGACAGACAAGAGACCCAGTACTTC
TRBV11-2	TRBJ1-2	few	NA	CASSLNSIYGYTF	TGTGCCAGCAGCTTAAATTCAATCTATGGCTACACCTTC
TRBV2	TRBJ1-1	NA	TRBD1	CASTTGGRLNTEAFF	TGTGCCAGCACGACAGGGGGGCGACTGAACACTGAAGCTTTCTTT
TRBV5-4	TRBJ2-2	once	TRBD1	CASSFGDRETGELFF	TGTGCCAGCAGCTTCGGGGACAGGGAGACCGGGGAGCTGTTTTTT
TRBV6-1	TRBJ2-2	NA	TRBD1	CASSAIGQGANTGELFF	TGTGCCAGCAGTGCGATTGGACAGGGGGCGAACACCGGGGAGCTGTTTTTT